The 21 T cell receptor beta chains below all came from one sample that was sequenced in a study of cytomegalovirus exposure and HLA in healthy donors. PCR amplification relied on 60 Vbeta primers (plus 13 Jbeta primers). Sequencing used immunoSEQ multiplex PCR; TCRdb keeps in-frame clones, though not all of them. The sample holds about 170,000 clones, around 79% seen once. The sequenced material came from PBMCs. The receptors derive from a man between 35 and 55 years old in good health and CMV-seropositive.

The V gene is TRBV11-2, the J gene TRBJ2-2, with TRBD1 as a possible D gene (5 bases). Trimming took off 5 bases at V and 0 bases at J, with 13 bases between the two ends. The germline CDR1 and CDR2 sequences are SGHAT and FQNNGV. The CDR3 extends over 16 amino acids. The CDR3 DNA sequence: TGTGCCAGCAGCCCCCGTTCAGGGCCGAACACCGGGGAGCTGTTTTTT. This gives the protein CASSPRSGPNTGELFF.

The V and J genes are TRBV5-1 and TRBJ2-1; D call uncertain. This CDR3 is 14 amino acids long. Germline values: CDR1 SGHRS, CDR2 YFSETQ. V was shortened by 4 bases and J by 0 bases, with 8 bases between the two germline ends. This chain's CDR3 is CASSTVSSYNEQFF. The CDR3 DNA is TGCGCCAGCAGCACCGTGAGCTCCTACAATGAGCAGTTCTTC. Full variable domain (outside the CDR3, taken from reference TRBV5-1 and TRBJ2-1): KAGVTQTPRYLIKTRGQQVTLSCSPISGHRSVSWYQQTPGQGLQFLFEYFSETQRNKGNFPGRFSGRQFSNSRSEMNVSTLELGDSALYLCASSTVSSYNEQFFGPGTRLTVL.

The chain employs TRBV30 and TRBJ1-1; D remains ambiguous. The CDR3 covers 12 residues. Germline assignment: CDR1 GTSNPN and CDR2 SVGIG (reference sequence). Trimming removed 1 base from V and 5 bases from J, with 8 bases in between. This CDR3 reads CAWSDRRTEAFF. The CDR3 bases are TGTGCCTGGAGTGACCGGAGGACTGAAGCTTTCTTT.

Remarks on this clone: Other nucleotide sequences from this sample produce the same CDR3. This chain connects TRBV5-4 to TRBJ2-3; 11 positions agree with TRBD2. The CDR3 is 16 amino acids. CDR1 and CDR2 (germline): SGHNT, YYREEE (reference sequence). With 4 bases clipped from V and 11 bases from J, the junction kept 15 bases outside the gene matches. In DNA form, the CDR3 reads TGTGCCAGCAGCGCGGGGCTAGCGGGAGGACGGAGTGGGCAGTATTTT. It specifies CASSAGLAGGRSGQYF. Together with reference TRBV5-4 and TRBJ2-3, the CDR3 gives the full variable domain: ETGVTQSPTHLIKTRGQQVTLRCSSQSGHNTVSWYQQALGQGPQFIFQYYREEENGRGNFPPRFSGLQFPNYSSELNVNALELDDSALYLCASSAGLAGGRSGQYFGPGTRLTVL.

This chain uses TRBV9 with TRBJ2-1; 8 bases map to TRBD2. The CDR3 is 16 amino acids. Germline lookup yields CDR1 SGDLS and CDR2 YYNGEE. V was clipped by 2 bases and J by 7 bases; unmatched bases: 11. The CDR3 spells CASSVSGTSFGNEQFF. DNA for the CDR3: TGTGCCAGCAGCGTTTCCGGGACTAGTTTCGGGAATGAGCAGTTCTTC.

The chain couples TRBV21-1 to TRBJ2-5; the DNA was not used to check the table's D call, TRBD2. TRBV21-1 has pseudogene status. The CDR3 runs to 17 residues. CDR3 in amino acids: CASSKEKAGEGEETQYF. CDR3 coding DNA: TGTGCCAGCAGCAAAGAGAAGGCGGGAGAAGGAGAAGAGACCCAGTACTTC.

This clone has only a few counts. The rearrangement links TRBV5-6 to TRBJ1-1; D remains ambiguous. The CDR3 loop spans 15 amino acids. The germline CDR1 and CDR2 sequences are SGHDT and YYEEEE. Trimming shortened V by 3 bases and J by 1 base, and 13 bases separated the two germline ends. CDR3 DNA: TGTGCCAGCAGCTCGATACAGCATCCGAACACTGAAGCTTTCTTT. Amino acid sequence: CASSSIQHPNTEAFF.

The chain combines TRBV7-8 with TRBJ1-5, with D possibly TRBD1 on 5 matching bases. CDR3 length: 14 amino acids. V dropped 0 bases and J dropped 4 bases, with 7 bases sitting between them. Germline loops: CDR1 SGHVS, CDR2 FQNEAQ. CDR3 sequence (DNA): TGTGCCAGCAGCTTAGCGGCAGGGAATCAGCCCCAGCATTTT. It yields the protein CASSLAAGNQPQHF.

The chain links TRBV5-4 to TRBJ2-2; 7 positions match TRBD1. The germline gives CDR1 SGHNT, CDR2 YYREEE (reference sequence). V was clipped by 4 bases and J by 4 bases; unmatched bases: 10. There are 16 residues in the CDR3. The CDR3 is CASSISNRGSTGELFF. DNA for the CDR3: TGTGCCAGCAGCATAAGTAACAGGGGATCCACCGGGGAGCTGTTTTTT.

Comments on this clone: The same CDR3 also results from other DNA sequences found in this sample. The V call is TRBV5-1, the J call TRBJ2-5; the D gene is possibly TRBD1 (5 bases). CDR1 SGHRS and CDR2 YFSETQ come from the germline V gene. Trimming removed 2 bases from V and 4 bases from J, with 12 bases in between. The CDR3 has 14 amino acids. The CDR3, as DNA: TGCGCCAGCAGCTTAGGGCAGGGTGGAGAGACCCAGTACTTC. It specifies CASSLGQGGETQYF. Complete variable domain (other parts from reference TRBV5-1 and TRBJ2-5): KAGVTQTPRYLIKTRGQQVTLSCSPISGHRSVSWYQQTPGQGLQFLFEYFSETQRNKGNFPGRFSGRQFSNSRSEMNVSTLELGDSALYLCASSLGQGGETQYFGPGTRLLVL.

This clone occurred once. The chain carries TRBV11-3 and TRBJ1-1; D is perhaps TRBD1 (6 bases). The CDR3 spans 13 residues. The germline V gene has CDR1 SGHNT and CDR2 YENEEA. Between the trimmed V and J ends, which lost 8 bases and 5 bases, there was a span of 15 bases. The DNA for the CDR3 is TGTGCCAGCCAAAGGGGGGGGGTGACTGAAGCTTTCTTT. Its protein product is CASQRGGVTEAFF.

This sequence joins TRBV28 and TRBJ2-1; TRBD1 is a possible D gene (6 bases). CDR1 MDHEN and CDR2 SYDVKM come from the germline V gene. This CDR3 is built from 15 residues. Trimming removed 6 bases at V and 5 bases at J, with 17 bases between. This chain's CDR3 is CASRTGLHINNEQFF. Written as DNA, the CDR3 is TGTGCCAGCAGAACAGGGCTCCACATCAACAATGAGCAGTTCTTC.

The rearrangement uses TRBV19 and TRBJ2-7; 9 bases fit TRBD2. Germline lookup yields CDR1 LNHDA and CDR2 SQIVND (reference sequence). The CDR3 length is 16 residues. J gave up 1 base and V 4 bases, and 8 bases lay outside the gene matches. The CDR3 is CASSTAVAGGSYEQYF. CDR3 sequence (DNA): TGTGCCAGTAGTACTGCCGTTGCGGGAGGGTCCTACGAGCAGTACTTC. Complete variable domain (other parts from reference TRBV19 and TRBJ2-7): DGGITQSPKYLFRKEGQNVTLSCEQNLNHDAMYWYRQDPGQGLRLIYYSQIVNDFQKGDIAEGYSVSREKKESFPLTVTSAQKNPTAFYLCASSTAVAGGSYEQYFGPGTRLTVT.

The chain combines TRBV28 with TRBJ1-3; TRBD1 might be the D (5 bases). V lost 2 bases to trimming and J lost 0 bases, with 17 bases between them. Germline V gene lookup returns CDR1 MDHEN and CDR2 SYDVKM. This CDR3 comprises 18 residues. CDR3 coding DNA: TGTGCCAGCAGTTTAGACCTTAGGGGAAGCTACTCTGGAAACACCATATATTTT. It encodes CASSLDLRGSYSGNTIYF. The full variable domain, rest sourced from reference TRBV28 and TRBJ1-3, is DVKVTQSSRYLVKRTGEKVFLECVQDMDHENMFWYRQDPGLGLRLIYFSYDVKMKEKGDIPEGYSVSREKKERFSLILESASTNQTSMYLCASSLDLRGSYSGNTIYFGEGSWLTVV.

The chain recombines TRBV7-2 with TRBJ2-7, with 10 bases lining up with TRBD2. This CDR3 has 14 amino acids. Looked up from germline, CDR1 is SGHTA and CDR2 is FQGNSA. V shed 5 bases, J shed 6 bases, and the junction held 7 bases outside the gene matches. Here the CDR3 DNA reads TGTGCCAGCAGCCGGGGACTAGCGTCGCTCGAGCAGTACTTC. Its protein is CASSRGLASLEQYF.

V is TRBV5-1 and J is TRBJ1-2, with a possible D match to TRBD1 (6 bases). This CDR3 contains 12 residues. Germline lookup yields CDR1 SGHRS and CDR2 YFSETQ. V was clipped by 2 bases and J by 6 bases, with 8 bases between them. CDR3 bases: TGCGCCAGCAGCTTCCACAGGGATGGCTACACCTTC. Encoded protein: CASSFHRDGYTF.

The chain uses TRBV10-2 and TRBJ2-1, with D maybe TRBD2 (6 bases). This CDR3 spans 13 amino acids. V dropped 10 bases and J dropped 9 bases, with 19 bases sitting between them. Germline assignment: CDR1 WSHSY and CDR2 SAAADI. The CDR3, as DNA: TGCGCCACCGCGAGCCAGGGACTGGGTGAGCAGTTCTTC. Its translation is CATASQGLGEQFF.

V gene TRBV7-8 combines with J gene TRBJ1-2; 7 bases align to TRBD1. In germline, CDR1 is SGHVS, CDR2 FQNEAQ. J was trimmed by 3 bases and V by 1 base; bases with no gene match: 8. This CDR3 spans 16 amino acids. The CDR3 loop is CASSLERTGAYYGYTF. DNA of the CDR3: TGTGCCAGCAGCTTAGAGCGGACAGGAGCCTACTATGGCTACACCTTC. Supplemented by reference TRBV7-8 and TRBJ1-2, the full variable domain reads GAGVSQSPRYKVAKRGQDVALRCDPISGHVSLFWYQQALGQGPEFLTYFQNEAQLDKSGLPSDRFFAERPEGSVSTLKIQRTQQEDSAVYLCASSLERTGAYYGYTFGSGTRLTVV.

V is TRBV18 and J is TRBJ2-2; D gene ambiguous. Deletions cut 5 bases from V and 1 base from J, with 8 bases between. CDR3 length equals 14 residues. Germline CDR1 reads KGHSH; CDR2 reads LQKENI. The CDR3 nucleotides are TGTGCCAGCTCATCCGAGGAGAACACCGGGGAGCTGTTTTTT. Residues: CASSSEENTGELFF.

The V gene is TRBV6-1, the J gene TRBJ2-1; D may be TRBD2 (5 bases). Trimming left V 6 bases short and J 1 base short, with 13 bases between. The CDR3 is 15 residues long. Germline values: CDR1 MNHNS, CDR2 SASEGT. CDR3 in amino acids: CASSEEVASYNEQFF. The CDR3 DNA follows: TGTGCCAGCAGCGAGGAGGTAGCGTCCTACAATGAGCAGTTCTTC.

The chain recombines TRBV7-2 with TRBJ2-1; a possible D gene is TRBD2 (6 bases). V shed 8 bases and J shed 4 bases, with 12 bases lying between them. This CDR3 has 13 amino acids. CDR1 and CDR2 (germline): SGHTA, FQGNSA. The DNA for the CDR3 is TGTGCCAGCCGTACTAGCTGGTACAATGAGCAGTTCTTC. Amino acid sequence: CASRTSWYNEQFF.